This passage covers 6 T cell receptor beta chains from one sample sequenced in a study of T-cell reconstitution after alpha-beta-depleted transplantation in children. Preparation of the TCRbeta library involved a method that used unique molecular identifiers. TCRdb reprocessed the PCR reads via MiXCR and lists one record per CDR3 protein. The data hold some 390,000 distinct CDR3 sequences, with roughly 20% observed a single time. This sample comprised PBMCs from the stem cell graft donor, obtained from the stem cell graft. These receptors originate from a human donor who donated a stem cell graft to a child with acute myeloid leukemia.

J is TRBJ2-1 and V is TRBV7-2; D remains unclear. The CDR3 sequence is 13 residues long. Trimming pared 3 bases from V and 5 bases from J, leaving 8 bases between. The germline CDR1 and CDR2 sequences are SGHTA and FQGNSA. As DNA, the CDR3 is TGTGCCAGCAGCTTCGGCGTGAACAATGAGCAGTTCTTC. It translates to CASSFGVNNEQFF. Full variable domain (rest looked up from reference TRBV7-2 and TRBJ2-1): GAGVSQSPSNKVTEKGKDVELRCDPISGHTALYWYRQSLGQGLEFLIYFQGNSAPDKSGLPSDRFSAERTGGSVSTLTIQRTQQEDSAVYLCASSFGVNNEQFFGPGTRLTVL.

This clonotype was counted ten times or more. V gene TRBV29-1 combines with J gene TRBJ2-1; D gene ambiguous. Germline lookup yields CDR1 SQVTM and CDR2 ANQGSEA. V gave up 7 bases and J gave up 4 bases, with 11 bases separating them. This CDR3 is built from 12 residues. CDR3 protein: CSALDIYNEQFF. The CDR3 nucleotides are TGCAGCGCCCTTGACATATACAATGAGCAGTTCTTC.

Ten or more counts support this clonotype. V usage is TRBV20-1 and J usage is TRBJ2-7; TRBD2 agrees at 13 bases. The CDR3 has 14 residues. CDR1 and CDR2 from the germline V gene are DFQATT and SNEGSKA (reference sequence). V lost 5 bases, J lost 3 bases, and 4 bases stayed unmatched. The CDR3: CSARGLAGRYEQYF. CDR3 nucleotides: TGCAGTGCTCGGGGACTAGCGGGACGCTACGAGCAGTACTTC.

The CDR3 DNA reads as TGTGCCAGCAGCTCGATAGACACCTTGAACACTGAAGCTTTCTTT. It specifies CASSSIDTLNTEAFF. The chain has TRBV7-9 and TRBJ1-1, with no clear D. Trimming left V 4 bases short and J 0 bases short, with 12 bases between. This CDR3 has 15 amino acids. Germline V CDR1 and CDR2: SEHNR, FQNEAQ (reference sequence).

This clonotype was picked up a small number of times. The chain couples TRBV20-1 to TRBJ2-4, with 8 bases aligning to TRBD2. Per germline, CDR1 DFQATT and CDR2 SNEGSKA (reference sequence). This CDR3 is 14 amino acids long. With V trimmed by 5 bases and J by 0 bases, 3 bases remained unmatched. CDR3 sequence (DNA): TGCAGTGCTCCTAGCGGGCTAGCCAAAAACATTCAGTACTTC. Translating gives CSAPSGLAKNIQYF.

This chain links TRBV28 with TRBJ2-3, with a tentative D call TRBD2 (5 bases). V lost 5 bases and J lost 5, with 14 bases in between. Germline CDR1 reads MDHEN; CDR2 reads SYDVKM. The CDR3 is 14 residues long. The CDR3 DNA is TGTGCCAGCAGTGTCGCAGGAGGTAGAGATACGCAGTATTTT. Translation gives CASSVAGGRDTQYF.